This T cell receptor (beta chain) was identified during a study of cytomegalovirus exposure and HLA in healthy donors. In the study overall: The use of the same platform for the approximately 130 validation repertoires and the roughly 700 first-cohort repertoires was reported by a later analysis.

Germline values: CDR1 PRHDT, CDR2 FYEKMQ (reference sequence). Trimming removed 5 bases from V and 8 bases from J; junction bases left unmatched: 7. There are 13 residues in the CDR3. The table came from immunoSEQ multiplex PCR; TCRdb's copy has only in-frame clones and leaves some out. The sample has 71,000 or so clones; approximately 94% are singletons. The V call is TRBV13, the J call TRBJ1-2, with 8 positions matching TRBD1. The receptor was derived from a young woman in good health and CMV-seronegative. The sample consisted of PBMCs. CDR3 amino acids: CASSPRQGLGYTF. The CDR3 nucleotides are TGTGCCAGCAGCCCCCGACAGGGGCTCGGCTACACCTTC.